This T cell receptor beta chain was recorded in a study of graft-versus-host responses after intestinal transplantation. Study at large: Recipients uniformly received anti-thymocyte globulin induction, followed by tacrolimus and steroids for around 3 years.

Produced via immunoSEQ multiplex PCR; TCRdb's table is partial and in-frame only. The table has about 14,000 clones, roughly 32% seen once. Responders (approximately 200,000, CFSE-labeled) met approximately 200,000 stimulators that were irradiated and violet-dye-labeled. The responders that had proliferated, CFSE-low CD3+CD4+ and CD3+CD8+ cells, were sorted after the reaction. This sample comprised alloreactive CD8+ T cells from a mixed lymphocyte reaction culture, obtained before intestinal transplant. Subset specified: CFSE-low proliferating T cells sorted from approximately six-day pre-transplant mixed lymphocyte reaction (GvH or HvG direction). The source is a human patient who received an intestinal transplant.

In DNA, the CDR3 is TGTGCCAGCAGGGACACAGGGAGATATGGCTACACCTTC. Protein: CASRDTGRYGYTF. The chain uses TRBV6-5 and TRBJ1-2, with D possibly TRBD1 on 6 matching bases. Germline V gene sequence: CDR1 MNHEY, CDR2 SVGAGI. Trimming left V 6 bases short and J 5 bases short, with 13 bases between. CDR3 size: 13 residues.